This TCR beta chain was documented in a study of T cell responses to AZD1222 COVID-19 vaccine. On the study more broadly: Pooled samples include second doses given at about 4 or 12 weeks.

Points from the study as a whole: Unmutated variant regions are reportedly the target of nearly half of TCRs that are spike-specific. Only a handful of AZD1222 recipients, six or seven in all, had baseline seropositivity.

As concerns this clone: The antigen is not known.

Germline values: CDR1 SGHTS, CDR2 YDEGEE. There are 15 residues in the CDR3. V lost 4 bases to trimming and J lost 2 bases; unmatched junction nucleotides: 7. Clones were read by immunoSEQ multiplex PCR, and TCRdb kept only the in-frame ones, dropping some. This sample has 120,000 or so clones, with around 90% found just once. The receptor's source is an adult in good health. The material sequenced was peripheral blood, taken on day 0 of AZD1222 vaccination. V and J are TRBV5-8 and TRBJ2-7; 9 bases line up with TRBD1. In DNA, the CDR3 is TGTGCCAGCAGCGAAGGGACAGGGAAAACCTACGAGCAGTACTTC. Amino acids: CASSEGTGKTYEQYF.